This T cell receptor beta chain originates from a study of blood T cell repertoires in COVID-19 (dated by TCRdb to between 2020 and 2021). Some background on the complete study: For ImmuneRACE Cohort 3, a participant was defined as recovered based on two consecutive negative NP/OP PCR tests, clearance by a healthcare professional, or resolution of symptoms. Samples covering the acute and convalescent phases of COVID-19 were provided by collaborators in the United States, Italy and Spain. The prospective study material was composed of cDNA or gDNA derived from T cells, B-cell-depleted T cells, or PBMCs. The dataset comprised deeply sampled blood TCRbeta repertoires from subjects exposed to, actively infected with, or recovered from COVID-19. The repertoires were made available in a free public database intended to serve as a resource for research on the immune response to SARS-CoV-2. The samples were drawn from two sources: the first 160 participants of the ongoing ImmuneRACE study, and 1,254 subjects contributed by 6 global collaborators. Nearly every sample came with metadata listing a de-identified subject ID, COVID-19 status, age in years and sex. Where available, HLA class I and class II types were taken from metadata supplied by the sample provider and were not determined by assay-based typing. What the work shows at the level of the full study, not this receptor alone: Clinical and demographic metadata were provided uncurated, with the amount varying by source and participant.

The CDR3 spans 11 residues, from the cysteine through the phenylalanine. CDR3 DNA is the only sequence kept; it has 33 bases, read in frame from the first base. CDR1 is given as LGHDT and CDR2 as YNNKEL, both from the germline V gene (reference sequence). V is reduced by 1 base and J by 10 bases, leaving a spacing of 5 bases between them. TCRbeta CDR3 regions were amplified from genomic DNA by means of the immunoSEQ Assay, a bias-controlled multiplex PCR. Per the authors' processing: The number of nucleated cells in each sample was estimated by amplification of reference gene primers within the assay. To quantify the absolute abundance of each unique TCRbeta CDR3 rearrangement, sequence reads were collapsed and filtered. For each sample, productive Simpson clonality was calculated by taking the square root of Simpson's diversity index across productive rearrangements. This immuneACCESS table, as held by TCRdb, lists in-frame sequences with V and J called but not all clones. Of the missing ones, under half trace to an unresolved V gene in checked studies; the others have no known cause. The DNA was the basis for D and trimming; V, J and clone size are from that table. The sample yields 350,000 to 400,000 clones; roughly 86% were counted once. Jointly, the top ten make up more than 1.5% of the sample.

Enrolling through a virtual design, the prospective study's participants ranged in age from roughly 18 to 89 years and lived across about two dozen United States geographic areas. In the prospective study, participants were assigned to cohorts based on the clinical history participants reported in a screening survey and a study questionnaire. Each participant in the prospective study had whole blood, serum and a nasopharyngeal or oropharyngeal swab collected by mobile phlebotomists. Prospective study participants could optionally give additional blood draws and questionnaires over an approximately two-month period. Prospective study blood samples were shipped either frozen or at room temperature before DNA extraction. A remark on this clone: The antigen it binds to is not known. Per-base qualities were not stored, and no clone one base away is much larger.

The sequence was obtained from a middle-aged man in a cohort exposed to, infected with or recovered from COVID-19 (not recorded which). The sequence links TRBV3-1 (or the pseudogene TRBV3-2) to TRBJ2-1; the D gene identity is not certain. Sample: PBMCs or T cells enriched from blood (not recorded which). The nucleotide sequence reads as follows: TGTGCCAGCAGCCAAGCTACCGAGCAGTTCTTC. This yields the protein CASSQATEQFF.